These 30 T cell receptor beta chains share one sample of origin, sequenced in a study of CD8 T cells in Susac syndrome. Random hexamers were used to reverse transcribe an amount of about 0.45 to 1 ug RNA. TCRdb independently ran MiXCR on the immunoSEQ multiplex PCR reads; one entry per CDR3 protein. Of 150,000 to 200,000 distinct CDR3 sequences listed, approximately 93% are singletons. Sequencing was carried out using CD4+ T cells from PBMCs. The receptors were sampled from a human donor in good health.

V usage is TRBV19 and J usage is TRBJ1-1; D is unresolved. Trimming left V 7 bases short and J 2 bases short, with 8 bases between. Germline V lookup: CDR1 LNHDA, CDR2 SQIVND (reference sequence). This CDR3 is 12 amino acids long. The CDR3 coding sequence is TGTGCCAGTATCCGCACAAACACTGAAGCTTTCTTT. Protein sequence: CASIRTNTEAFF.

The rearrangement joins TRBV20-1 to TRBJ1-2; D is possibly TRBD1 (5 bases). Per the germline V gene, CDR1 is DFQATT and CDR2 is SNEGSKA (reference sequence). V was cut by 5 bases and J by 4 bases, with 11 bases left in between. This CDR3 region has 12 residues. The CDR3 sequence is CSASDKTYGYTF. The CDR3, as DNA: TGCAGTGCTTCGGACAAGACCTATGGCTACACCTTC.

This clonotype was counted a single time. This rearrangement joins TRBV19 to TRBJ1-5; D unresolved. The CDR3 has 11 residues. Trimming removed 6 bases at V and 9 bases at J, with 9 bases between. CDR1 and CDR2 (germline): LNHDA, SQIVND (reference sequence). CDR3 nucleotides: TGTGCCAGTAGCCAAAGTGGGCCCCAGCATTTT. It encodes CASSQSGPQHF.

The V call is TRBV30, the J call TRBJ2-1; no firm D call. V lost 2 bases to trimming and J lost 8 bases, with 10 bases between them. Germline loops: CDR1 GTSNPN, CDR2 SVGIG (reference sequence). This CDR3 comprises 12 residues. The CDR3 coding sequence is TGTGCCTGGAGTACCCAAAACCATGAGCAGTTCTTC. Its protein product is CAWSTQNHEQFF.

The chain couples TRBV4-1 to TRBJ1-5; D is ambiguous. CDR1 is MGHRA and CDR2 is YSYEKL in the germline V gene. Trimming stripped 0 bases from V and 2 bases from J, with 8 bases between. The CDR3 length is 15 residues. This CDR3 is CASSQDMAGNQPQHF. The DNA for the CDR3 is TGCGCCAGCAGCCAAGATATGGCAGGCAATCAGCCCCAGCATTTT.

The genes are TRBV7-9 and TRBJ1-5; D not certain. The germline CDR1 and CDR2 sequences are SEHNR and FQNEAQ (reference sequence). V was pared by 2 bases and J by 4 bases, with 3 bases between. The CDR3 runs to 12 residues. This CDR3 reads CASSLTNQPQHF. The CDR3 region has the DNA TGTGCCAGCAGCTTAACTAATCAGCCCCAGCATTTT.

The CDR3: CASSPEGSYEQYF. The CDR3 bases are TGTGCCAGCTCACCGGAAGGCTCCTACGAGCAGTACTTC. The rearrangement links TRBV18 to TRBJ2-7, with D unclear. Per germline, CDR1 KGHSH and CDR2 LQKENI. The CDR3 totals 13 residues. Trimming cost V 3 bases and J 0 bases, with 6 bases left between them.

The chain recombines TRBV7-2 with TRBJ1-2, with D possibly matching TRBD1 (6 bases). CDR1 is SGHTA and CDR2 is FQGNSA in the germline V gene. The CDR3 length is 14 residues. V lost 1 base, J lost 7 bases, and 13 bases lay in between. The CDR3 loop reads CASSLVSGEAGYTF. CDR3 nucleotides: TGTGCCAGCAGCTTAGTTTCAGGGGAAGCTGGCTACACCTTC.

This clonotype showed up just once. V and J are TRBV3-1 and TRBJ2-1; 13 positions agree with TRBD2. V was clipped by 4 bases and J by 6 bases; unmatched bases: 0. The CDR3 contains 14 residues. Looked up from germline, CDR1 is LGHDT and CDR2 is YNNKEL (reference sequence). In nucleotides, the CDR3 is TGTGCCAGCAGCCGGACTAGCGGGAGCAATGAGCAGTTCTTC. It is translated as CASSRTSGSNEQFF.

The chain carries TRBV19 and TRBJ1-1; 10 nucleotides match TRBD1. The J segment lost 4 bases and the V segment lost 9 bases, leaving 11 bases of the junction unmatched. The V gene's germline CDR1 is LNHDA and CDR2 SQIVND (reference sequence). The CDR3 consists of 15 residues. CDR3 residues: CASWDRGTMGTEAFF. CDR3 coding DNA: TGTGCCAGCTGGGACAGGGGAACGATGGGCACTGAAGCTTTCTTT.

The gene calls are TRBV5-1 and TRBJ1-1; D not certain. CDR1 is SGHRS, CDR2 YFSETQ, per germline. Trimming removed 2 bases at V and 0 bases at J, with 11 bases between. The CDR3 spans 15 residues. For the CDR3, the DNA is TGCGCCAGCAGCTTACGGACGGACCTGAACACTGAAGCTTTCTTT. This encodes CASSLRTDLNTEAFF.

Only one count was recorded for this clonotype. The chain couples TRBV20-1 to TRBJ2-3, with unresolved D. Looked up from germline, CDR1 is DFQATT and CDR2 is SNEGSKA (reference sequence). With 6 bases removed from V and 0 bases from J, the gap between germline ends came to 16 bases. The CDR3 contains 15 residues. The CDR3 region has the DNA TGCAGTGCCGATCATCCAATAGGCAGCACAGATACGCAGTATTTT. Translated: CSADHPIGSTDTQYF.

The CDR3 here is CASSQDVIAGPTYQETQYF. CDR3 DNA sequence: TGCGCCAGCAGCCAAGATGTGATAGCGGGACCGACGTACCAAGAGACCCAGTACTTC. V and J are TRBV4-3 and TRBJ2-5, with 8 bases that match TRBD2. This CDR3 contains 19 residues. The trim removed 0 bases at V and 0 bases at J, leaving 12 bases unmatched. The germline V gene encodes CDR1 LGHNA and CDR2 YSLEER.

J is TRBJ2-3 and V is TRBV21-1; whether TRBD1, the table's D call, matches the DNA was not checked. TRBV21-1 is annotated as a pseudogene. This CDR3 is 14 amino acids long. CDR3 coding DNA: TGTGCCAGCAGCAAAGGGACACACACAGATACGCAGTATTTT. Amino acids: CASSKGTHTDTQYF.

The chain recombines TRBV7-2 with TRBJ2-5, with D maybe TRBD2 (6 bases). The CDR3 length is 11 residues. Per germline, CDR1 SGHTA and CDR2 FQGNSA. The CDR3 DNA sequence: TGTGTCGGGGGAACCCAAGAGACCCAGTACTTC. Translated: CVGGTQETQYF. The variable domain in full, with the rest retrieved from reference TRBV7-2 and TRBJ2-5, is GAGVSQSPSNKVTEKGKDVELRCDPISGHTALYWYRQSLGQGLEFLIYFQGNSAPDKSGLPSDRFSAERTGGSVSTLTIQRTQQEDSAVYLCVGGTQETQYFGPGTRLLVL.

The chain uses TRBV28 and TRBJ1-2, with D unclear. This CDR3 is 15 amino acids long. The ends were cut back, 3 bases at V and 4 bases at J, with 15 bases in the middle. Germline V CDR1 and CDR2: MDHEN, SYDVKM. The CDR3 protein is CASSFQGRTLYGYTF. CDR3 sequence (DNA): TGTGCCAGCAGTTTCCAAGGGAGGACCCTCTATGGCTACACCTTC.

This clonotype was seen a single time. This chain connects TRBV7-9 to TRBJ2-5; no clear D gene. This CDR3 region has 13 residues. CDR1 and CDR2 (germline): SEHNR, FQNEAQ (reference sequence). With 5 bases removed from V and 1 base from J, the gap between germline ends came to 8 bases. CDR3 protein: CASSPWSQETQYF. For the CDR3, the DNA is TGTGCCAGCAGCCCTTGGTCCCAAGAGACCCAGTACTTC.

In this sample, this clonotype turned up once. The chain combines TRBV7-8 with TRBJ2-1; 10 positions match TRBD1. CDR3 length: 15 residues. Germline V lookup: CDR1 SGHVS, CDR2 FQNEAQ. V gave up 5 bases and J gave up 9 bases; unmatched junction bases: 10. In DNA, the CDR3 is TGTGCCAGCAGCGGGGACAGGGGAAAGGCGGGTGAGCAGTTCTTC. This encodes CASSGDRGKAGEQFF. Supplemented by reference TRBV7-8 and TRBJ2-1, the full variable domain reads GAGVSQSPRYKVAKRGQDVALRCDPISGHVSLFWYQQALGQGPEFLTYFQNEAQLDKSGLPSDRFFAERPEGSVSTLKIQRTQQEDSAVYLCASSGDRGKAGEQFFGPGTRLTVL.

This chain joins TRBV5-4 and TRBJ2-2, with TRBD2 matching 8 bases. Germline trimming cut 5 bases from V and 0 bases from J; bases unmatched to any gene: 3. The CDR3 covers 15 residues. Germline lookup yields CDR1 SGHNT and CDR2 YYREEE (reference sequence). CDR3: CASSKAGANTGELFF. The DNA for the CDR3 is TGTGCCAGCAGTAAAGCGGGGGCGAACACCGGGGAGCTGTTTTTT.

V and J are TRBV19 and TRBJ2-1; D is uncertain. Germline V lookup: CDR1 LNHDA, CDR2 SQIVND (reference sequence). V lost 1 base to trimming and J lost 15 bases, with 13 bases between them. The length of the CDR3 is 12 residues. This chain's CDR3 is CASSIGDPPGFF. CDR3 nucleotides: TGTGCCAGTAGTATAGGAGATCCTCCGGGGTTCTTC.

This chain joins TRBV5-1 and TRBJ1-1; maybe TRBD1 (5 bases). The germline gives CDR1 SGHRS, CDR2 YFSETQ. Trimming removed 0 bases at V and 0 bases at J, with 9 bases between. This CDR3 contains 15 residues. In DNA, the CDR3 is TGCGCCAGCAGCTTGGAAGCACAGGTGAACACTGAAGCTTTCTTT. Its protein is CASSLEAQVNTEAFF.

V usage is TRBV5-1 and J usage is TRBJ2-7, with D uncertain. V lost 2 bases and J 0 bases, leaving 18 bases between the germline ends. CDR1 SGHRS and CDR2 YFSETQ come from the germline V gene. The CDR3 has 17 residues. CDR3 in DNA: TGCGCCAGCAGCTTCGGCCTCCGGCCTGTCACCTCCTACGAGCAGTACTTC. This encodes CASSFGLRPVTSYEQYF. The variable domain in full, with the rest retrieved from reference TRBV5-1 and TRBJ2-7, is KAGVTQTPRYLIKTRGQQVTLSCSPISGHRSVSWYQQTPGQGLQFLFEYFSETQRNKGNFPGRFSGRQFSNSRSEMNVSTLELGDSALYLCASSFGLRPVTSYEQYFGPGTRLTVT.

CDR3 loop: CASSRAAGGEQYV. In DNA, the CDR3 is TGTGCCAGCAGTAGAGCCGCGGGGGGCGAGCAGTACGTC. The chain is built from TRBV14 and TRBJ2-7, with TRBD2 identical over 8 bases. Per germline, CDR1 SGHDN and CDR2 FVKESK. The J segment lost 6 bases and the V segment lost 6 bases, leaving 7 bases of the junction unmatched. CDR3 length: 13 amino acids.

The chain couples TRBV25-1 to TRBJ1-1; D not certain. Germline lookup yields CDR1 MGHDK and CDR2 SYGVNS. The CDR3 is made up of 14 amino acids. V was shortened by 4 bases and J by 0 bases, with 9 bases between the two germline ends. CDR3 nucleotide sequence: TGTGCCAGCAGTGCGGAACGGATGAACACTGAAGCTTTCTTT. It codes for CASSAERMNTEAFF. Looking up the rest from reference TRBV25-1 and TRBJ1-1 gives the full variable domain: EADIYQTPRYLVIGTGKKITLECSQTMGHDKMYWYQQDPGMELHLIHYSYGVNSTEKGDLSSESTVSRIRTEHFPLTLESARPSHTSQYLCASSAERMNTEAFFGQGTRLTVV.

The rearrangement uses TRBV6-6 and TRBJ2-7; 14 bases line up with TRBD2. Germline V gene data show CDR1 as MNHNY and CDR2 as SVGAGI (reference sequence). With 5 bases clipped from V and 8 bases from J, the junction kept 11 bases outside the gene matches. The CDR3 runs 16 residues. The CDR3 region has the DNA TGTGCCAGCAGTCCGAACCCGACTAGCGGGGGGGCCAAGCAGTACTTC. This codes for CASSPNPTSGGAKQYF.

V is TRBV4-2 and J is TRBJ2-7; no clear D. Trimming shortened V by 1 base and J by 0 bases, and 7 bases separated the two germline ends. In germline, CDR1 is LGHNA, CDR2 YNFKEQ. This CDR3 has 14 amino acids. In DNA, the CDR3 is TGTGCCAGCAGCCAAGGAGGCATCTCCTACGAGCAGTACTTC. Residues: CASSQGGISYEQYF.

The rearrangement links TRBV5-1 to TRBJ1-1; 7 positions match TRBD1. The V and J ends lost 4 bases and 1 base, in that order; junction bases with no gene match: 4. The germline gives CDR1 SGHRS, CDR2 YFSETQ. The CDR3 consists of 14 residues. The CDR3 sequence: CASSGSGGNTEAFF. In nucleotides, the CDR3 is TGCGCCAGCAGCGGGTCAGGGGGGAACACTGAAGCTTTCTTT.

This chain links TRBV27 with TRBJ2-7; unclear D gene. Trimming left V 6 bases short and J 2 bases short, with 14 bases between. The CDR3 has 14 residues. The germline CDR1 and CDR2 sequences are MNHEY and SMNVEV (reference sequence). For the CDR3, the DNA is TGTGCCAGCAGCCGGAGCTTGGGTACCTACGAGCAGTACGTC. It codes for CASSRSLGTYEQYV.

This chain links TRBV3-1 with TRBJ2-5; TRBD1 matches 9 bases. CDR3 size: 15 residues. The V and J ends lost 0 bases and 4 bases, in that order; junction bases with no gene match: 3. Germline-derived CDR1 and CDR2 are LGHDT and YNNKEL (reference sequence). The CDR3 coding sequence is TGTGCCAGCAGCCAAGAGACAGGGGGAATAGAGACCCAGTACTTC. Amino acid sequence: CASSQETGGIETQYF.

V and J are TRBV21-1 and TRBJ2-5; TRBD2 is the table's D call and was not checked against the DNA. TRBV21-1 is flagged as a pseudogene. This CDR3 contains 17 residues. CDR3 nucleotides: TGTGCCAGCAGCAAAGGAAGGCGGAGGGCCGGTCAAGAGACCCAGTACTTC. It yields the protein CASSKGRRRAGQETQYF.